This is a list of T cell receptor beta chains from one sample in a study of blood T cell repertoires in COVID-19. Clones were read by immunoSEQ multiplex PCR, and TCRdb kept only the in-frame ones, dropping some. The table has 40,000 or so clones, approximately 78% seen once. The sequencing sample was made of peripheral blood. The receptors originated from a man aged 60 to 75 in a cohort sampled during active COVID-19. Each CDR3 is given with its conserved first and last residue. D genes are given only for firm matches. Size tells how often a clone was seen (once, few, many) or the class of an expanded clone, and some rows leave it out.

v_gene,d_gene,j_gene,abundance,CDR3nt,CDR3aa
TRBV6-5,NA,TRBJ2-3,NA,TGTGCCAGCAGTTACTCGAATGCGCCCACAGATACGCAGTATTTT,CASSYSNAPTDTQYF
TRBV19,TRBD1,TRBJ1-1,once,TGTGCCAGTAGTTTACGACAGGGTAGGAACACTGAAGCTTTCTTT,CASSLRQGRNTEAFF
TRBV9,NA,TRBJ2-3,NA,TGTGCCAGCAGCCCCTGGGGGGGCAGCACAGATACGCAGTATTTT,CASSPWGGSTDTQYF
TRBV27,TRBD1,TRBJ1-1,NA,TGTGCCAGCAGTCCCTCGACAGGGGAGATCCCCACTGAAGCTTTCTTT,CASSPSTGEIPTEAFF
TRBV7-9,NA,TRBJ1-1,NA,TGTGCCAGCAGCTTTAGCGGAGGGGAAGCTTTCTTT,CASSFSGGEAFF
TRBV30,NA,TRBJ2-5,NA,TGTGCAGCGGAGGGGGCCGGGGAGACCCAGTACTTC,CAAEGAGETQYF
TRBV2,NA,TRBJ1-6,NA,TGTGCCAGCATGGCGGCCATCAATTCACCCCTCCACTTT,CASMAAINSPLHF
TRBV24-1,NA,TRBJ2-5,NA,TGTGCCACCAGTGATTTCTTCGAGACCCAGTACTTC,CATSDFFETQYF
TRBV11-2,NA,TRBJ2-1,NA,TGTGCCAGCAGCCGCAGACTAGAGAATGAGCAGTTCTTC,CASSRRLENEQFF
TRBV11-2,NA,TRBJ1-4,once,TGTGCCAGCAGCTTAGATCGGGTTATTCAGTTTTTT,CASSLDRVIQFF
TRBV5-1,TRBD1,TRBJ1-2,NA,TGCGCCAGCAGCACCGGACAGGCTAACTATGGCTACACCTTC,CASSTGQANYGYTF
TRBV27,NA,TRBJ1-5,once,TGTGCCAGTCGGCAGGGGATTAGGCAGCCCCAGCATTTT,CASRQGIRQPQHF
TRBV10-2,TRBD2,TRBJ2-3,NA,TGCGCCAGCAGTGACGAGCTAGCGGGGGGGAGGAGTAGAGATACGCAGTATTTT,CASSDELAGGRSRDTQYF
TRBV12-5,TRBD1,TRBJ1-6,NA,TGTGCTAGTGGTTTGGTCCAGGGGGCTGATAATTCACCCCTCCACTTT,CASGLVQGADNSPLHF
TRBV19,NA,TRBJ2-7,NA,TGTGCCAGTAGTATTTCCGAGGGCCCCTACGAGCAGTACTTC,CASSISEGPYEQYF
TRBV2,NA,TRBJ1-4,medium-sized,TGTGCCAGCGCCCCTTCCCCGGGCGGACGGGGAAAACTGTTTTTT,CASAPSPGGRGKLFF
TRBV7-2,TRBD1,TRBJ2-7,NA,TGTGCCAGCAGCCTACAGACGGGACAGGGGTTTGAGCAGTACTTC,CASSLQTGQGFEQYF
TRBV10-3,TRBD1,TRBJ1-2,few,TGTGCCATCAGGGGGTCCGGACAGGGGGCTGTTGGCTACACCTTC,CAIRGSGQGAVGYTF
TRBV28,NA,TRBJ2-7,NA,TGTGCCAGCAGTTTGGCAGGGCCCTACGAGCAGTACTTC,CASSLAGPYEQYF
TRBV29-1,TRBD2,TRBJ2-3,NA,TGCAGCGTGGGAGCGGGGGGAGTAGTTAATACGCAGTATTTT,CSVGAGGVVNTQYF
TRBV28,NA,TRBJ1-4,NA,TGTGCCAGCAGTTTATCCCCTCTTACAGACAGGTCTGGTGAAAAACTGTTTTTT,CASSLSPLTDRSGEKLFF
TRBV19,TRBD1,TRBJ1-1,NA,TGTGCCAGTAGTCGCACAGGGGTGGCTTTCTTT,CASSRTGVAFF
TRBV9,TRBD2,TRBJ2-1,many,TGTGCCAGCAGCCCCCCCGTGTCGGCAGCGGGAGGCGGTGAGCAGTTCTTC,CASSPPVSAAGGGEQFF
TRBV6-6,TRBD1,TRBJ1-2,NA,TGTGCCAGCGCTAGACAGGGGGCGGATAGAACCTATGGCTACACCTTC,CASARQGADRTYGYTF
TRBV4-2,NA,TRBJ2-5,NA,TGTGCCAGCAGCCAAGACCCTAGCTTTCAAGAGACCCAGTACTTC,CASSQDPSFQETQYF
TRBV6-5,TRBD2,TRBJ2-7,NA,TGTGCCAGCAGTTACACTAGCGGGGGTCAGGACGAGCAGTACTTC,CASSYTSGGQDEQYF
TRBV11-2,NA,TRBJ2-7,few,TGTGCCAGCAGCTTAGGCGGGATGGGCTCCTACGAGCAGTACTTC,CASSLGGMGSYEQYF
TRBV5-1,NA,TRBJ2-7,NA,TGCGCCAGCAGCCTTCGGGAGTCCTACGAGCAGTACTTC,CASSLRESYEQYF
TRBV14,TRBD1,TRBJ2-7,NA,TGTGCCAGCAGCCAATCCGGGACAGGAATCTACGAGCAGTACTTC,CASSQSGTGIYEQYF
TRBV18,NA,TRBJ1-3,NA,TGTGCCAGCTCACCCGAGTATGCGGGTTTGAGAAACACCATATATTTT,CASSPEYAGLRNTIYF
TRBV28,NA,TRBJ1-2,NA,TGTGCCAGCAGTTCGATTTGGAGAGCTAACTATGGCTACACCTTC,CASSSIWRANYGYTF
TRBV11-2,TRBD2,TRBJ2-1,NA,TGTGCCAGCAGGACACCGGGACTAGCGGGGAGGGGTTCCTACAATGAGCAGTTCTTC,CASRTPGLAGRGSYNEQFF
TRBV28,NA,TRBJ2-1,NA,TGTGCCAGCAGGAAACAGGCGAACTACAATGAGCAGTTCTTC,CASRKQANYNEQFF
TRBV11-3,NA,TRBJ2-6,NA,TGTGCCAGCAGCTTACACTCTGGGGCCAACGTCCTGACTTTC,CASSLHSGANVLTF
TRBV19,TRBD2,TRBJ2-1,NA,TGTGCCAGTAGTATTGTAACTAGCGGGCATTACAATGAGCAGTTCTTC,CASSIVTSGHYNEQFF
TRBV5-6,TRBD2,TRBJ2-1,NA,TGTGCCAGCAGCCGCGGTGATAGCGGGAGCCCTGAGCAGTTCTTC,CASSRGDSGSPEQFF
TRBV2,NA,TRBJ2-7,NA,TGTGCCAGCAGTGGGTTCGGCAGGGGCGAGCAGTACTTC,CASSGFGRGEQYF
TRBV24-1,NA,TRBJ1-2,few,TGTGCCACCAGTGATTACGGGCAGGGTGATGGCTACACCTTC,CATSDYGQGDGYTF
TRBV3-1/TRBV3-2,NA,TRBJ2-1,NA,TGTGCCAGCAGCCAGGACATTTACAATGAGCAGTTCTTC,CASSQDIYNEQFF
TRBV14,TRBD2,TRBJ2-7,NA,TGTGCCAGCAGCCCGCGCGGTCCTAGCGGGGCCTACGAGCAGTACTTC,CASSPRGPSGAYEQYF
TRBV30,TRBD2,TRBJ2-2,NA,TGTGCCTGGAGGTCGGGGGGAATGAACACCGGGGAGCTGTTTTTT,CAWRSGGMNTGELFF
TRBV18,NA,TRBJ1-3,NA,TGTGCCAGCTCACCACCGGTGAGAAGTCTCTCTGGAAACACCATATATTTT,CASSPPVRSLSGNTIYF
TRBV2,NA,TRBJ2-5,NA,TGTGCCAGCAATTGGAGCGGGCAGCAAGAGACCCAGTACTTC,CASNWSGQQETQYF
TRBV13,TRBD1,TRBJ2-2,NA,TGTGCCAGCAGCCGGACAGGCGACACCGGGGAGCTGTTTTTT,CASSRTGDTGELFF
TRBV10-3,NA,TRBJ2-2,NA,TGTGCCATCAGTGTCCTAGAGAACACCGGGGAGCTGTTTTTT,CAISVLENTGELFF
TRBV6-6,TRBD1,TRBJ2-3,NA,TGTGCCAGCAGTTGGGGGACAGGGGGATTGGATACGCAGTATTTT,CASSWGTGGLDTQYF
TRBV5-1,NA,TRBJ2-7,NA,TGCGCCAGCCGGGAGCAAGGCTACGAGCAGTACTTC,CASREQGYEQYF
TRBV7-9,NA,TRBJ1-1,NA,TGTGCCAGCAGCTCCCCAGGTCCGAACACTGAAGCTTTCTTT,CASSSPGPNTEAFF
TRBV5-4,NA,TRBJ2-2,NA,TGTGCCAGCAGCTTGGGGCTGACCAGGAGGGCCGGGGAGCTGTTTTTT,CASSLGLTRRAGELFF
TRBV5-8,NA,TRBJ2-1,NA,TGTGCCAGCACTTATCCGGGATTAACTATGTATGAGCAGTTCTTC,CASTYPGLTMYEQFF
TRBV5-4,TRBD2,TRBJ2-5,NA,TGTGCCAGCAGCTCCCCTACGAGAGCGGGAGCGAGTGAGACCCAGTACTTC,CASSSPTRAGASETQYF
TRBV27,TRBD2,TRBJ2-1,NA,TGTGCCAGCAGCTGGGGACCGGGACTAGCGGACAATGAGCAGTTCTTC,CASSWGPGLADNEQFF
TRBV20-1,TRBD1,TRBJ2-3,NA,TGCAGTGCCAGTCAGGGGGCAACAGATACGCAGTATTTT,CSASQGATDTQYF
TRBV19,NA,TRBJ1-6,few,TGTGCCAGTACCACGGGGGGTATCTATTCACCCCTCCACTTT,CASTTGGIYSPLHF